Listed below are T cell receptor beta chains from one sample, sequenced in a study of cytomegalovirus exposure and HLA in healthy donors. Assay: immunoSEQ multiplex PCR; the TCRdb copy retains only in-frame clones and omits some. The table has 150,000 to 200,000 clones, 70% to 80% seen once. The source material was PBMCs. Receptors were obtained from a woman in her 30s in good health and CMV-seropositive. CDR3s include the opening cysteine and the closing phenylalanine or tryptophan. A D gene is named only where the DNA matches it firmly. For some rows the clone size is stated as once, few or many, or as a class when expanded; others skip it.

clone_size,v_call,d_call,j_call,cdr3_aa,cdr3_nt
NA,TRBV2,NA,TRBJ2-7,CASSGGGGTFYEQYF,TGTGCCAGCAGCGGAGGGGGGGGAACCTTCTACGAGCAGTACTTC
NA,TRBV2,NA,TRBJ1-6,CASSVSTNSPLHF,TGTGCCAGCAGTGTTAGCACCAATTCACCCCTCCACTTT
NA,TRBV19,NA,TRBJ1-2,CASSIRGPRSSYTF,TGTGCCAGTAGTATCAGGGGTCCCAGGAGTAGCTACACCTTC
NA,TRBV27,TRBD1,TRBJ1-1,CASSDRQGANTEAFF,TGTGCCAGCAGTGACAGACAGGGGGCGAACACTGAAGCTTTCTTT
NA,TRBV14,NA,TRBJ1-1,CASSQVTGETEAFF,TGTGCCAGCAGCCAAGTTACCGGAGAAACTGAAGCTTTCTTT
once,TRBV5-6,TRBD1,TRBJ1-5,CASSLRTGGGGQPQHF,TGTGCCAGCAGCCTGAGGACAGGGGGAGGGGGTCAGCCCCAGCATTTT
NA,TRBV6-5,NA,TRBJ2-7,CASSFVASYEQYF,TGTGCCAGCAGTTTTGTAGCATCCTACGAGCAGTACTTC
NA,TRBV5-1,TRBD1,TRBJ2-1,CASSPGQGDLYNEQFF,TGCGCCAGCAGCCCGGGACAGGGGGATCTCTACAATGAGCAGTTCTTC
NA,TRBV15,NA,TRBJ2-1,CATNEDRYNEQFF,TGTGCCACCAATGAAGACAGATACAATGAGCAGTTCTTC
NA,TRBV29-1,TRBD1,TRBJ2-1,CSVEGTGGSSSYNEQFF,TGCAGCGTTGAAGGGACAGGGGGCTCGAGCTCCTACAATGAGCAGTTCTTC
many,TRBV7-9,TRBD1,TRBJ1-1,CASRPTGGGTEAFF,TGTGCCAGCAGACCAACAGGGGGCGGGACTGAAGCTTTCTTT
NA,TRBV7-2,NA,TRBJ2-5,CASSLGGFETQYF,TGTGCCAGCAGCTTAGGAGGGTTCGAGACCCAGTACTTC
NA,TRBV5-8,TRBD1,TRBJ1-5,CASSQWQGADSGGNQPQHF,TGTGCCAGCAGCCAGTGGCAGGGGGCGGATTCAGGGGGCAATCAGCCCCAGCATTTT
few,TRBV28,NA,TRBJ2-7,CASSTTYEQYF,TGTGCCAGCAGCACAACCTACGAGCAGTACTTC
NA,TRBV18,NA,TRBJ1-6,CASSPQGFGSPLHF,TGTGCCAGCTCACCACAGGGGTTTGGGTCACCCCTCCACTTT
NA,TRBV28,TRBD1,TRBJ1-5,CASSLSIRGPDQPQHF,TGTGCCAGCAGTTTAAGCATCAGGGGGCCGGATCAGCCCCAGCATTTT
NA,TRBV4-3,NA,TRBJ1-6,CASSQDSDMTSSYNSPLHF,TGCGCCAGCAGCCAAGATTCCGACATGACGAGCTCCTATAATTCACCCCTCCACTTT
NA,TRBV11-2,NA,TRBJ1-1,CASSSSPTGNTEAFF,TGTGCCAGCAGCTCCAGTCCGACAGGGAACACTGAAGCTTTCTTT
NA,TRBV19,TRBD2,TRBJ2-7,CASSQRGTTGEQYF,TGTGCCAGTAGTCAGCGCGGGACTACTGGGGAGCAGTACTTC
NA,TRBV6-5,TRBD1,TRBJ2-7,CASSSTGTGYYEQYF,TGTGCCAGCAGCTCAACCGGGACAGGGTACTACGAGCAGTACTTC
NA,TRBV12-5,NA,TRBJ1-2,CASGLLNGYTF,TGTGCTAGTGGTTTGTTAAATGGCTACACCTTC
NA,TRBV6-5,NA,TRBJ1-1,CASSYRQRTEAFF,TGTGCCAGCAGTTACCGACAGAGGACTGAAGCTTTCTTT
NA,TRBV4-1,NA,TRBJ1-1,CASSHPWDTDAVNTEAFF,TGCGCCAGCAGCCACCCTTGGGACACAGATGCGGTGAACACTGAAGCTTTCTTT
few,TRBV10-3,NA,TRBJ1-1,CAISERGTGYTEAFF,TGTGCCATCAGTGAGCGGGGAACGGGGTACACTGAAGCTTTCTTT
NA,TRBV5-1,NA,TRBJ1-4,CASSPEVSGTGEKLFF,TGCGCCAGCAGCCCGGAGGTTAGTGGAACTGGCGAAAAACTGTTTTTT
NA,TRBV5-4,TRBD2,TRBJ2-7,CASSRIAGGGSYEQYF,TGTGCCAGCAGCCGGATAGCGGGAGGGGGGTCCTACGAGCAGTACTTC
once,TRBV6-6,NA,TRBJ2-3,CASSYSTGSGATQYF,TGTGCCAGCAGTTACTCGACGGGTTCTGGCGCTACGCAGTATTTT
NA,TRBV4-1,NA,TRBJ2-7,CASSQAGTQKGYEQYF,TGCGCCAGCAGCCAAGCCGGGACTCAAAAAGGCTACGAGCAGTACTTC
NA,TRBV12-5,TRBD2,TRBJ2-3,CASGLVQGTSGDDGKGDTQYF,TGTGCTAGTGGTTTGGTACAGGGGACTAGCGGGGACGACGGGAAAGGAGATACGCAGTATTTT
NA,TRBV28,TRBD1,TRBJ1-2,CASSSPGGIHGYTF,TGTGCCAGCAGTTCACCAGGGGGAATTCATGGCTACACCTTC
NA,TRBV5-1,NA,TRBJ2-5,CASSLGQGQETQYF,TGCGCCAGCAGCTTAGGGCAGGGACAAGAGACCCAGTACTTC
once,TRBV5-1,NA,TRBJ2-2,CASSLIRGNTGELFF,TGCGCCAGCAGCCTGATACGGGGGAACACCGGGGAGCTGTTTTTT
NA,TRBV10-1,NA,TRBJ2-2,CASSELQGLGTGELFF,TGCGCCAGCAGTGAGTTACAGGGATTGGGCACCGGGGAGCTGTTTTTT
NA,TRBV7-9,NA,TRBJ1-4,CASSLIQGGGEKLFF,TGTGCCAGCAGCCTAATACAGGGCGGAGGTGAAAAACTGTTTTTT
few,TRBV6-6,NA,TRBJ1-1,CASSPHLGGTEAFF,TGTGCCAGCAGCCCTCACCTGGGGGGCACTGAAGCTTTCTTT
NA,TRBV30,NA,TRBJ1-6,CAWSSDRRNSPLHF,TGTGCCTGGAGTTCCGACAGGAGGAATTCACCCCTCCACTTT
NA,TRBV5-1,NA,TRBJ1-1,CASSSRVQASLNTEAFF,TGCGCCAGCAGCTCCCGGGTACAGGCGAGCTTGAACACTGAAGCTTTCTTT
NA,TRBV6-6,NA,TRBJ1-3,CASSYGGRAGNTIYF,TGTGCCAGCAGTTACGGTGGGCGAGCTGGAAACACCATATATTTT
NA,TRBV5-1,NA,TRBJ2-6,CASSLDPAGANVLTF,TGCGCCAGCAGCTTGGACCCAGCTGGGGCCAACGTCCTGACTTTC
NA,TRBV4-3,TRBD2,TRBJ2-2,CASSQELAGASNTGELFF,TGCGCCAGCAGCCAAGAACTAGCGGGAGCTTCGAACACCGGGGAGCTGTTTTTT
NA,TRBV9,TRBD2,TRBJ2-3,CASSVWEGSGARADTQYF,TGTGCCAGCAGCGTATGGGAAGGTAGCGGGGCTAGGGCAGATACGCAGTATTTT
NA,TRBV27,NA,TRBJ2-7,CASSFGQSYEQYF,TGTGCCAGCAGTTTTGGACAGAGCTACGAGCAGTACTTC
NA,TRBV5-8,NA,TRBJ2-1,CASSLNRYNEQFF,TGTGCCAGCAGCTTGAACAGGTACAATGAGCAGTTCTTC